Listed here are 9 T cell receptor beta chains from one sample, sequenced in a study of T cells in Graves' hyperthyroidism and ophthalmopathy. There were TCR beta CDR3 regions amplified from RNA transcripts. A set of HTBI primers served as the primers for a first-round RT-PCR of the TCR CDR3. TCRdb processed the multiplex PCR reads anew with MiXCR; each CDR3 protein has one entry. The data contain tens of thousands of distinct CDR3 sequences, roughly 51% of them singletons. Material for sequencing was peripheral blood or thyroid tissue (not recorded which). The receptors come from a man aged 18 to 35 with Graves' hyperthyroidism.

The sample holds one count of this clonotype. V gene TRBV11-2 combines with J gene TRBJ2-5; D perhaps matches TRBD2 (7 bases). The CDR3 consists of 15 residues. Trimming removed 0 bases from V and 4 bases from J, with 12 bases in between. The V gene's germline CDR1 is SGHAT and CDR2 FQNNGV. In DNA, the CDR3 is TGTGCCAGCAGCTTAGAGGGAGGGGGTCCAGAGACCCAGTACTTC. Its protein product is CASSLEGGGPETQYF.

The chain couples TRBV10-3 to TRBJ1-2, with D possibly TRBD1 on 6 matching bases. V lost 6 bases, J lost 6 bases, and 14 bases lay in between. This CDR3 contains 13 residues. The germline gives CDR1 ENHRY, CDR2 SYGVKD. For the CDR3, the DNA is TGTGCCATCAGATCCGGGGGCGCGGATGGCTACACCTTC. As protein: CAIRSGGADGYTF.

Worth noting for this clonotype: This could be a read error, since a much larger clone is one nucleotide away. This chain connects TRBV28 to TRBJ2-5, with a possible D match to TRBD1 (6 bases). In germline, CDR1 is MDHEN, CDR2 SYDVKM. Trimming left V 10 bases short and J 5 bases short, with 26 bases between. This CDR3 spans 16 amino acids. CDR3 loop: CANRTTGQHHLETQYF. CDR3 coding DNA: TGTGCCAACAGAACTACCGGACAGCACCACCTGGAGACCCAGTACTTC.

About this clonotype: At one end, the junction sequence differs from germline, possibly due to a read error. The chain is built from TRBV2 and TRBJ1-5; D remains ambiguous. CDR3 length: 9 residues. Germline CDR1 reads SNHLY; CDR2 reads FYNNEI. In nucleotides, the CDR3 is TGTGCCAGCAGTCAGCCCCAGCATTTT. This translates into CASSQPQHF.

In DNA form, the CDR3 reads TGCGCCAGCAGTAACTACGAGCAGTACTTC. It yields the protein CASSNYEQYF. The gene calls are TRBV10-2 and TRBJ2-7; the D is unclear. The V end lost 5 bases, the J end lost 3 bases, and 2 bases lay between the germline ends. Per the germline V gene, CDR1 is WSHSY and CDR2 is SAAADI. This CDR3 contains 10 residues.

The chain recombines TRBV7-8 with TRBJ2-7, with a tentative D call TRBD1 (6 bases). Germline values: CDR1 SGHVS, CDR2 FQNEAQ. The CDR3 runs to 14 residues. Trimming removed 3 bases from V and 4 bases from J, with 13 bases in between. The CDR3 here is CASSFTGSRYEQYF. The DNA for the CDR3 is TGTGCCAGCAGCTTTACAGGGTCAAGATACGAGCAGTACTTC.

The sample holds a few counts of this clonotype. This rearrangement joins TRBV25-1 to TRBJ1-6, with a weak D call TRBD1 (6 bases). The V end lost 6 bases, the J end lost 4 bases, and 10 bases lay between the germline ends. This CDR3 region has 14 residues. The germline V gene has CDR1 MGHDK and CDR2 SYGVNS. The CDR3 nucleotides read TGTGCCAGCAGCCCGGGACAATATAATTCACCCCTCCACTTT. Translated: CASSPGQYNSPLHF.

In regard to this clonotype: The germline gene is not matched at one end of the junction; a read error may be the cause. For the CDR3, the DNA is TGCGCCAGCAGCCAAGATACCGGGACGAGCTCCTACGAGCAGTACTTC. Protein sequence: CASSQDTGTSSYEQYF. This sequence joins TRBV7-2 and TRBJ2-7, with D perhaps given as TRBD1 or TRBD2 (5 bases each). Per the germline V gene, CDR1 is SGHTA and CDR2 is FQGNSA. The CDR3 contains 16 residues.

V is TRBV6-1 and J is TRBJ2-7; TRBD1 aligns across 7 bases. With 6 bases clipped from V and 2 bases from J, the junction kept 7 bases outside the gene matches. The CDR3 runs 14 residues. Germline values: CDR1 MNHNS, CDR2 SASEGT. The DNA of the CDR3 is TGTGCCAGCAGGATTGGACAGGCTCCCTACGAGCAGTACTTC. As protein: CASRIGQAPYEQYF.